This TCR beta chain emerged from a study of CD4 T cells in relation to SARS-CoV-2 and coronaviruses. CD4+ T cells from unexposed donors were obtained before the COVID-19 pandemic (2011-2018). CD4+ T cells were isolated from the cells after roughly 11 days of culture. As cell numbers allowed, unexposed-donor CD4+ T cells faced SARS-CoV-2 S/N and four cold-coronavirus spikes. This clone was counted only a few times. Antigen: not known. Study-wide findings and caveats: The cross-reactivity analysis covered only spike protein, not other viral proteins.

TCRdb's copy holds only in-frame clones and misses some; the assay was immunoSEQ multiplex PCR. The sample records 15,000 to 20,000 clones, approximately 78% being singletons. With V trimmed by 5 bases and J by 3 bases, 6 bases remained unmatched. CDR1 is SQVTM and CDR2 is ANQGSEA in the germline V gene. CDR3 length: 14 residues. This chain links TRBV29-1 with TRBJ1-4; 7 bases align to TRBD1. This clonotype was obtained from a human donor in good health. The sample taken for sequencing was CD4+ T cells from PBMCs, cultured in vitro. The CDR3 DNA sequence: TGCAGCGTTCTGCCGGGACAGTCTAATGAAAAACTGTTTTTT. Amino acid sequence: CSVLPGQSNEKLFF.